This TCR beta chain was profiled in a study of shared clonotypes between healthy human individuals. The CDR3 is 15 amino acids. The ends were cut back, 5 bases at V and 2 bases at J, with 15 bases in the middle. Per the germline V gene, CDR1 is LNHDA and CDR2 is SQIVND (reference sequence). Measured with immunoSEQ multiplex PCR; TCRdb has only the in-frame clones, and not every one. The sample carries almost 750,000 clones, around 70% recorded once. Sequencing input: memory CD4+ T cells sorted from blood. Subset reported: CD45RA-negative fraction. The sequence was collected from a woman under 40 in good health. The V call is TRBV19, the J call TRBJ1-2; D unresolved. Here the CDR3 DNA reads TGTGCCAGTAGTGCCCGGACGACTGGCAACTATGGCTACACCTTC. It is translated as CASSARTTGNYGYTF.